This TCR beta chain originates from a study of T-cell reconstitution after alpha-beta-depleted transplantation in children. Deletions cut 5 bases from V and 7 bases from J, with 17 bases between. The CDR3 consists of 13 residues. CDR1 and CDR2 from the germline V gene are DFQATT and SNEGSKA (reference sequence). Unique molecular identifiers were used to barcode this TCRbeta library. TCRdb re-called the PCR reads with MiXCR, one entry per CDR3 protein. The sample holds 640,000 or so distinct CDR3 sequences, roughly 17% seen once. In its sample, this clonotype was seen a few times. This specimen was PBMCs from the stem cell graft donor, taken from the stem cell graft. V usage is TRBV20-1 and J usage is TRBJ1-1; tentative D call: TRBD1 (5 bases). This TCR came from a human donor who donated a stem cell graft to a child with acute myeloid leukemia. In DNA, the CDR3 is TGCAGTGCTCCTCGGGGCGGGTTTGATGAAGCTTTCTTT. Its translation: CSAPRGGFDEAFF.